The 5 T cell receptor beta chains given below trace back to one sample, sequenced in a study of control samples from healthy donors and cancer patients. Profiled with immunoSEQ multiplex PCR; TCRdb holds only in-frame clones, not every one. The top ten clones hold approximately 20% of a sample with more than 100,000 clones, roughly 91% of them seen once. The sequencing sample was made of PBMCs. These receptors were obtained from a man in his sixties with lung cancer.

This clone came up once. V is TRBV20-1 and J is TRBJ2-7; perhaps D is TRBD1 or TRBD2 (6 bases each). The ends were cut back, 3 bases at V and 4 bases at J, with 16 bases in the middle. Germline V CDR1 and CDR2: DFQATT, SNEGSKA (reference sequence). CDR3 length: 14 amino acids. CDR3 coding DNA: TGCAGTGCTAGTCCCCCAAAGGGGGGTTACGAGCAGTACTTC. Its protein product is CSASPPKGGYEQYF.

The chain combines TRBV30 with TRBJ2-1, with TRBD2 identical over 10 bases. The CDR3 spans 14 residues. The V and J ends lost 4 bases and 3 bases, in that order; junction bases with no gene match: 3. CDR1 and CDR2 from the germline V gene are GTSNPN and SVGIG (reference sequence). CDR3 nucleotide sequence: TGTGCCTGGAAAGCGGGGGGGCTCTACAATGAGCAGTTCTTC. Encoded protein: CAWKAGGLYNEQFF.

The chain uses TRBV6-1 and TRBJ1-2; D gene unclear. The CDR3 loop spans 12 amino acids. CDR1 is MNHNS, CDR2 SASEGT, per germline. The V and J ends lost 1 base and 5 bases respectively, with 5 bases between them. CDR3: CASSEGSYGYTF. The CDR3 DNA follows: TGTGCCAGCAGTGAAGGGTCTTATGGCTACACCTTC.

About this clone itself: This CDR3 is also generated by other DNA sequences in the sample. For the CDR3, the DNA is TGTGCCAGCAGGGACGGCGTGAATTCACCCCTCCACTTT. Its protein product is CASRDGVNSPLHF. The chain couples TRBV6-5 to TRBJ1-6; unclear D gene. V dropped 6 bases and J dropped 7 bases, with 10 bases sitting between them. The CDR3 has 13 amino acids. CDR1 MNHEY and CDR2 SVGAGI come from the germline V gene.

This clone has a handful of counts. This chain connects TRBV7-2 to TRBJ1-2, with D perhaps matching TRBD1 (5 bases). The ends were cut back, 3 bases at V and 5 bases at J, with 10 bases in the middle. Germline loops: CDR1 SGHTA, CDR2 FQGNSA. The CDR3 spans 13 residues. The CDR3 sequence is CASSFGTEYGYTF. CDR3 sequence (DNA): TGTGCCAGCAGCTTTGGGACGGAGTATGGCTACACCTTC. Full variable domain (rest looked up from reference TRBV7-2 and TRBJ1-2): GAGVSQSPSNKVTEKGKDVELRCDPISGHTALYWYRQSLGQGLEFLIYFQGNSAPDKSGLPSDRFSAERTGGSVSTLTIQRTQQEDSAVYLCASSFGTEYGYTFGSGTRLTVV.